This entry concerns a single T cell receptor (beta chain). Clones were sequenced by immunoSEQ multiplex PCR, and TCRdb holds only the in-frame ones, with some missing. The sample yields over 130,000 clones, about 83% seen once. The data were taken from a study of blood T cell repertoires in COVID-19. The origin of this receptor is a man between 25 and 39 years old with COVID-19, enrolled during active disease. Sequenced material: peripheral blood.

The DNA of the CDR3 is TGTGCCAGCTCATTAGCGGGTGGAGGATACAATGAGCAGTTCTTC. Protein: CASSLAGGGYNEQFF. The chain links TRBV18 to TRBJ2-1, with 7 bases identical to TRBD2. From germline, CDR1 is KGHSH and CDR2 LQKENI. The V and J ends lost 5 bases and 4 bases, in that order; junction bases with no gene match: 8. This CDR3 spans 15 amino acids.